A single sample gave rise to the 20 T cell receptor beta chains below, sequenced in a study of blood T cell repertoires in COVID-19. TCRdb's table, derived via immunoSEQ multiplex PCR, lists solely in-frame clones and lacks some. The repertoire has over 90,000 clones, approximately 74% of them found once; the top ten carry under 5%. What was sequenced was peripheral blood. These receptors all stem from a man in his sixties or seventies with COVID-19, enrolled during active disease.

This clone was seen a handful of times. The chain recombines TRBV6-4 with TRBJ1-4; D is uncertain. Germline V gene sequence: CDR1 MRHNA, CDR2 SNTAGT. With 2 bases removed from V and 7 bases from J, the gap between germline ends came to 8 bases. CDR3 length equals 13 residues. CDR3 in DNA: TGTGCCAGCAGTGACATTGAGAGTGAAAAACTGTTTTTT. It codes for CASSDIESEKLFF.

The chain has TRBV12-5 and TRBJ2-1; 9 positions match TRBD2. This CDR3 is built from 14 residues. CDR1 is LGHNT, CDR2 FRNRAP, per germline. With V trimmed by 7 bases and J by 7 bases, 8 bases remained unmatched. The CDR3 DNA reads TGTGCTAGTGCCGTCTTAGCGGGAGCGAATGAGCAGTTCTTC. This sequence encodes CASAVLAGANEQFF. Complete variable domain (other parts from reference TRBV12-5 and TRBJ2-1): DARVTQTPRHKVTEMGQEVTMRCQPILGHNTVFWYRQTMMQGLELLAYFRNRAPLDDSGMPKDRFSAEMPDATLATLKIQPSEPRDSAVYFCASAVLAGANEQFFGPGTRLTVL.

The sample holds one count of this clone. The rearrangement links TRBV10-2 to TRBJ2-3; 10 bases agree with TRBD2. The J segment lost 3 bases and the V segment lost 3 bases, leaving 6 bases of the junction unmatched. Germline CDR1 is WSHSY and CDR2 is SAAADI. The length of the CDR3 is 16 residues. The CDR3 loop is CASSELAGMGTDTQYF. DNA of the CDR3: TGCGCCAGCAGTGAACTAGCGGGAATGGGGACAGATACGCAGTATTTT.

This chain joins TRBV5-1 and TRBJ2-7; a weak D match, TRBD2 (5 bases). The CDR3 is 14 amino acids. Germline V gives CDR1 SGHRS, CDR2 YFSETQ. Trimming removed 0 bases from V and 0 bases from J, with 7 bases in between. The CDR3 DNA is TGCGCCAGCAGCTTGGGACTACCCTCCTACGAGCAGTACTTC. Its protein is CASSLGLPSYEQYF.

The rearrangement links TRBV5-1 to TRBJ2-7; TRBD2 agrees at 13 bases. V trimming: 0 bases; J trimming: 6 bases; junction bases outside the gene matches: 12. This CDR3 is built from 18 residues. CDR1 and CDR2 from the germline V gene are SGHRS and YFSETQ. CDR3 residues: CASSLVARTSGRVIEQYF. The CDR3 DNA is TGCGCCAGCAGCTTGGTAGCCCGGACTAGCGGGAGAGTTATCGAGCAGTACTTC.

This chain links TRBV7-3 with TRBJ2-6; D may be TRBD1 (5 bases). Germline CDR1 is SGHTA and CDR2 is FQGTGA. Trimming removed 5 bases at V and 0 bases at J, with 8 bases between. The CDR3 totals 15 residues. CDR3 nucleotide sequence: TGTGCCAGCAGCACCGACAGCTCTGGGGCCAACGTCCTGACTTTC. Its protein is CASSTDSSGANVLTF.

The V gene is TRBV4-1, the J gene TRBJ2-3, with D hard to call. Germline V lookup: CDR1 MGHRA, CDR2 YSYEKL. Trimming took off 4 bases at V and 1 base at J, with 12 bases between the two ends. This CDR3 is 15 amino acids long. The chain's CDR3 is CASSPDVTRTDTQYF. The CDR3 DNA follows: TGCGCCAGCAGCCCCGACGTGACTCGCACAGATACGCAGTATTTT.

The chain combines TRBV10-3 with TRBJ2-1; 7 bases agree with TRBD2. The CDR3 is 15 residues long. With 0 bases clipped from V and 3 bases from J, the junction kept 2 bases outside the gene matches. Germline values: CDR1 ENHRY, CDR2 SYGVKD. CDR3 sequence reads: CAISESPSGYNEQFF. The CDR3 coding sequence is TGTGCCATCAGTGAGTCCCCTAGCGGCTACAATGAGCAGTTCTTC.

The genes are TRBV9 and TRBJ2-5; the D gene is possibly TRBD1 (6 bases). CDR3 length equals 15 residues. The germline V gene has CDR1 SGDLS and CDR2 YYNGEE. Deletions cut 0 bases from V and 2 bases from J, with 11 bases between. The CDR3 nucleotides are TGTGCCAGCAGCGTAGATATGGGGGCTCAAGAGACCCAGTACTTC. Translation gives CASSVDMGAQETQYF. The complete variable domain, with remaining parts taken from reference TRBV9 and TRBJ2-5, reads DSGVTQTPKHLITATGQRVTLRCSPRSGDLSVYWYQQSLDQGLQFLIQYYNGEERAKGNILERFSAQQFPDLHSELNLSSLELGDSALYFCASSVDMGAQETQYFGPGTRLLVL.

The chain combines TRBV5-6 with TRBJ2-2; 10 bases line up with TRBD2. Germline assignment: CDR1 SGHDT and CDR2 YYEEEE. The CDR3 runs 15 residues. V lost 3 bases to trimming and J lost 6 bases; unmatched junction nucleotides: 5. As DNA, the CDR3 is TGTGCCAGCAGCTCCATAGCGGGGGGCCCCGGGGAGCTGTTTTTT. It is translated as CASSSIAGGPGELFF. Full variable domain (outside the CDR3, taken from reference TRBV5-6 and TRBJ2-2): DAGVTQSPTHLIKTRGQQVTLRCSPKSGHDTVSWYQQALGQGPQFIFQYYEEEERQRGNFPDRFSGHQFPNYSSELNVNALLLGDSALYLCASSSIAGGPGELFFGEGSRLTVL.

The rearrangement links TRBV2 to TRBJ2-1, with D possibly TRBD2 on 6 matching bases. The V end was cut by 4 bases, the J end by 10 bases, with 20 bases between. Per the germline V gene, CDR1 is SNHLY and CDR2 is FYNNEI. This CDR3 has 15 amino acids. The CDR3 here is CASSGEGPTGGEQFF. In DNA form, the CDR3 reads TGTGCCAGCAGTGGTGAGGGCCCCACAGGAGGGGAGCAGTTCTTC.

V is TRBV4-3 and J is TRBJ2-3, with D perhaps matching TRBD1 (5 bases). The ends were cut back, 1 base at V and 2 bases at J, with 10 bases in the middle. This CDR3 has 15 amino acids. Germline CDR1 reads LGHNA; CDR2 reads YSLEER. CDR3 in amino acids: CASSQGSRDTDTQYF. The CDR3 bases are TGCGCCAGCAGCCAAGGGTCCAGGGACACAGATACGCAGTATTTT.

The chain combines TRBV19 with TRBJ2-2, with 10 bases matching TRBD2. This CDR3 is built from 16 residues. With 4 bases clipped from V and 2 bases from J, the junction kept 4 bases outside the gene matches. Germline V CDR1 and CDR2: LNHDA, SQIVND (reference sequence). The CDR3 DNA is TGTGCCAGTAGTAGAGCGGGAGGGGTCAACACCGGGGAGCTGTTTTTT. It codes for CASSRAGGVNTGELFF.

In its sample, this clone was seen a few times. This chain joins TRBV6-2 or TRBV6-3 and TRBJ2-2; D call uncertain. The V gene lost 7 bases and the J gene lost 3 bases, with 9 bases spanning the gap. The CDR3 runs 13 residues. Germline V lookup: CDR1 MNHEY, CDR2 SVGEGT. The CDR3 sequence is CASTPPHTGELFF. CDR3 in DNA: TGTGCCAGCACCCCCCCTCACACCGGGGAGCTGTTTTTT.

The V call is TRBV18, the J call TRBJ2-5; a possible D gene is TRBD1 (6 bases). This CDR3 is 15 amino acids long. The ends were cut back, 8 bases at V and 4 bases at J, with 20 bases in the middle. Looked up from germline, CDR1 is KGHSH and CDR2 is LQKENI. Written as DNA, the CDR3 is TGTGCCAGCACTCAAAACAGGGTTAGGGGAGAGACCCAGTACTTC. Its protein is CASTQNRVRGETQYF.

The V gene is TRBV27, the J gene TRBJ2-5; 9 bases fit TRBD2. The length of the CDR3 is 15 residues. Unmatched junction bases numbered 12, after V lost 10 bases and J lost 3 bases. Germline loops: CDR1 MNHEY, CDR2 SMNVEV (reference sequence). In DNA, the CDR3 is TGTGCCACCCTAGACCAGACTAGCGGAAAAGAGACCCAGTACTTC. This sequence encodes CATLDQTSGKETQYF.

V and J are TRBV4-2 and TRBJ1-4, with 10 nucleotides matching TRBD1. The CDR3 runs to 19 residues. J lost 0 bases, V lost 4 bases, and 11 bases had no gene match. CDR1 and CDR2 from the germline V gene are LGHNA and YNFKEQ. DNA for the CDR3: TGTGCCAGCAGCCCGCGACAGGGGGCCTCTATTGCAACTAATGAAAAACTGTTTTTT. Translating gives CASSPRQGASIATNEKLFF.

This chain links TRBV7-2 with TRBJ1-1; TRBD1 aligns across 7 bases. Germline V gene lookup returns CDR1 SGHTA and CDR2 FQGNSA. CDR3 size: 15 residues. V dropped 6 bases and J dropped 3; count of bases not matched to a gene: 10. The CDR3 sequence is CASSHLGQGDTEAFF. CDR3 DNA sequence: TGTGCCAGCAGTCATCTCGGGCAGGGGGACACTGAAGCTTTCTTT.

The rearrangement uses TRBV24-1 and TRBJ1-2; the match to TRBD1 covers 8 bases. Germline trimming cut 4 bases from V and 8 bases from J; bases unmatched to any gene: 8. CDR1 is KGHDR, CDR2 SFDVKD, per germline. CDR3 size: 14 residues. The CDR3 DNA reads TGTGCCACCAGTGACCGGCGGACAGGGCAAGGCTACACCTTC. Protein sequence: CATSDRRTGQGYTF.

The chain couples TRBV5-1 to TRBJ2-5; 14 bases align to TRBD2. The CDR3 runs 16 residues. Trimming cost V 3 bases and J 4 bases; bases outside gene matches: 5. Germline V gene sequence: CDR1 SGHRS, CDR2 YFSETQ. CDR3 nucleotide sequence: TGCGCCAGCAGCTCCGGGACTAGCGGGAGTATAGAGACCCAGTACTTC. This codes for CASSSGTSGSIETQYF.